This T cell receptor (beta chain) was identified in a study of prognosis after radiotherapy for stage I lung cancer. With 6 bases removed from V and 0 bases from J, the gap between germline ends came to 22 bases. CDR3 length equals 18 residues. Amplicons of TCR beta CDR3 were generated from genomic DNA by two-round multiplex PCR. For every TRBV and TRBJ gene, a specific primer was used in first-round PCR. MiXCR, run by TCRdb on the multiplex PCR reads, gives a single entry per CDR3 protein. The sample records about 17,000 distinct CDR3 sequences, roughly 47% being singletons. This clonotype showed up many times.

Specimen: PBMCs, collected before or after stereotactic body radiation therapy (not recorded which). The sequence came from a donor of 50 years or more with non-small cell lung cancer. The J gene is TRBJ2-3, the V gene TRBV12-3 or TRBV12-4; weak D call: TRBD1 (5 bases). Here the CDR3 DNA reads TGTGCCAGCAGCCAAAGTCTACAGGTCACCGCTAGCACAGATACGCAGTATTTT. This encodes CASSQSLQVTASTDTQYF.